The 19 T cell receptor beta chains below were found in one sample sequenced in a study of blood T cells in healthy people across ages (dated by TCRdb to between 2015 and 2016). Preparation of the library involved 5' RACE. The second PCR ran for roughly 7 to 12 cycles and used a J-beta primer mix along with a sample-barcoded 5' primer. The raw public reads went through TCRdb reprocessing: fastp at Q25, MiXCR clone calling, in-frame beta chains kept. Each record represents a unique CDR3 protein, reported with the most common genes and DNA among its rows. This sample is represented by around 1,800,000 distinct CDR3 sequences; about 39% of them were singletons. Together, the top ten hold roughly 24% of the sample. Sequencing used blood. The source of these receptors is a human donor in good health.

This chain uses TRBV2 with TRBJ1-1, with no clear D. In germline, CDR1 is SNHLY, CDR2 FYNNEI. V was cut by 8 bases and J by 1 base, with 11 bases left in between. CDR3 length equals 13 residues. CDR3 in DNA: TGTGCCAGCTATTATTCACCGAACACTGAAGCTTTCTTT. Encoded protein: CASYYSPNTEAFF.

The chain is built from TRBV12-3 or TRBV12-4 and TRBJ1-1; no clear D. V shed 4 bases and J shed 8 bases, with 14 bases lying between them. This CDR3 is 13 amino acids long. The CDR3 nucleotides read TGTGCCAGCAGTTACGAGGGCGGGAGAGAAGCTTTCTTT. This encodes CASSYEGGREAFF.

The chain combines TRBV20-1 with TRBJ2-1; 8 bases map to TRBD1. CDR1 and CDR2 from the germline V gene are DFQATT and SNEGSKA (reference sequence). The V gene end was trimmed by 3 bases and the J gene end by 3 bases; junction bases not matched to a gene: 7. The CDR3 runs 15 residues. CDR3 loop: CSASGLGTGYNEQFF. As DNA, the CDR3 is TGCAGTGCTAGTGGATTGGGGACAGGCTACAATGAGCAGTTCTTC.

This rearrangement joins TRBV4-2 to TRBJ1-5; 8 bases are shared with TRBD1. Germline-derived CDR1 and CDR2 are LGHNA and YNFKEQ. Trimming removed 0 bases from V and 7 bases from J; junction bases left unmatched: 11. The CDR3 loop spans 17 amino acids. The DNA for the CDR3 is TGTGCCAGCAGCCAAGATCATAACAGGGGGGTTACGCAGCCCCAGCATTTT. Translated: CASSQDHNRGVTQPQHF.

The chain joins TRBV2 to TRBJ2-1; 8 bases agree with TRBD1. Losses at the gene ends were 3 bases for V and 7 bases for J; bases not matched to a gene: 8. The CDR3 length is 15 residues. Germline V gives CDR1 SNHLY, CDR2 FYNNEI. The CDR3 bases are TGTGCCAGCAGTGACACAGGGGGAGTTAATAATGAGCAGTTCTTC. Its translation is CASSDTGGVNNEQFF.

CDR3 protein: CASSLGPRSYNEQFF. DNA of the CDR3: TGTGCCAGCAGCTTGGGACCTAGGAGCTACAATGAGCAGTTCTTC. The J gene is TRBJ2-1, the V gene TRBV5-6, with D uncertain. Trimming removed 0 bases from V and 3 bases from J, with 10 bases in between. Per germline, CDR1 SGHDT and CDR2 YYEEEE. The CDR3 is made up of 15 amino acids.

This clonotype has more than one count but fewer than ten. This chain uses TRBV29-1 with TRBJ2-7, with TRBD2 as a possible D gene (6 bases). The CDR3 extends over 13 amino acids. V was pared by 4 bases and J by 6 bases, with 16 bases between. The germline CDR1 and CDR2 sequences are SQVTM and ANQGSEA. The DNA for the CDR3 is TGCAGCGTTGGACTAGGGACTGGGGGCGAGCAGTACTTC. Its protein product is CSVGLGTGGEQYF.

The chain joins TRBV11-2 to TRBJ2-1; 7 nucleotides match TRBD2. Germline V gene data show CDR1 as SGHAT and CDR2 as FQNNGV. This CDR3 is built from 14 residues. With V trimmed by 3 bases and J by 7 bases, 6 bases remained unmatched. The CDR3: CASSFGRGWNEQFF. DNA of the CDR3: TGTGCCAGCAGCTTTGGGAGGGGTTGGAATGAGCAGTTCTTC.

There are a few counts of this clonotype. V is TRBV12-3 or TRBV12-4 and J is TRBJ1-5; 10 nucleotides line up with TRBD1. The V and J ends lost 6 bases and 6 bases, in that order; junction bases with no gene match: 5. There are 14 residues in the CDR3. Here the CDR3 reads CASSPDRGLQPQHF. The CDR3 nucleotides are TGTGCCAGCAGCCCCGACAGGGGGCTTCAGCCCCAGCATTTT.

This clonotype has just a few counts. DNA of the CDR3: TGCGCCAGCAGCCAAGGGGACAGGAGAATGAATGAAGCTTTCTTT. Protein product: CASSQGDRRMNEAFF. The genes are TRBV4-1 and TRBJ1-1; TRBD1 aligns across 8 bases. With V trimmed by 1 base and J by 7 bases, 8 bases remained unmatched. This CDR3 spans 15 amino acids. Per germline, CDR1 MGHRA and CDR2 YSYEKL.

The chain is built from TRBV3-1 and TRBJ2-1; D is ambiguous. Trimming took off 0 bases at V and 3 bases at J, with 12 bases between the two ends. The V gene's germline CDR1 is LGHDT and CDR2 YNNKEL (reference sequence). The length of the CDR3 is 16 residues. The CDR3 DNA reads TGTGCCAGCAGCCAAGAAGGGCAGGCCGTCTACAATGAGCAGTTCTTC. This gives the protein CASSQEGQAVYNEQFF.

The chain carries TRBV7-9 and TRBJ2-5, with TRBD2 matching over 10 bases. The germline CDR1 and CDR2 sequences are SEHNR and FQNEAQ (reference sequence). V was clipped by 4 bases and J by 4 bases; unmatched bases: 12. The CDR3 sequence is 17 residues long. The CDR3 loop is CASSCERGGSFRETQYF. Here the CDR3 DNA reads TGTGCCAGCAGCTGTGAGCGGGGGGGCTCTTTTCGAGAGACCCAGTACTTC. The entire variable domain, with the rest obtained from reference TRBV7-9 and TRBJ2-5, is as follows: DTGVSQNPRHKITKRGQNVTFRCDPISEHNRLYWYRQTLGQGPEFLTYFQNEAQLEKSRLLSDRFSAERPKGSFSTLEIQRTEQGDSAMYLCASSCERGGSFRETQYFGPGTRLLVL.

This clonotype showed up just a few times. The rearrangement joins TRBV20-1 to TRBJ1-1; D is perhaps TRBD1 (6 bases). The V end was cut by 0 bases, the J end by 0 bases, with 11 bases between. The CDR3 contains 15 residues. Germline V gives CDR1 DFQATT, CDR2 SNEGSKA (reference sequence). The CDR3, as DNA: TGCAGTGCTAGAGATACAGGGTACGTGAACACTGAAGCTTTCTTT. Protein product: CSARDTGYVNTEAFF.

This clonotype was observed once. The rearrangement joins TRBV5-1 to TRBJ2-1, with 7 bases identical to TRBD2. The CDR3 runs 15 residues. Germline CDR1 reads SGHRS; CDR2 reads YFSETQ. Losses at the gene ends were 4 bases for V and 3 bases for J; bases not matched to a gene: 7. The CDR3, as DNA: TGCGCCAGCAGCCGGGGGGATGGCCTCTACAATGAGCAGTTCTTC. It codes for CASSRGDGLYNEQFF. Full variable domain (missing parts from reference TRBV5-1 and TRBJ2-1): KAGVTQTPRYLIKTRGQQVTLSCSPISGHRSVSWYQQTPGQGLQFLFEYFSETQRNKGNFPGRFSGRQFSNSRSEMNVSTLELGDSALYLCASSRGDGLYNEQFFGPGTRLTVL.

In regard to this clonotype: The junction departs from the called germline gene at one end, perhaps through a read error. The chain couples TRBV6-5 to TRBJ2-2, with TRBD2 matching 7 bases. From germline, CDR1 is MNHEY and CDR2 SVGAGI. The CDR3 has 13 residues. The CDR3 DNA reads TGTGCCAGCAGTTACTCCGGGGGAGGGGAGCGGTTTTTT. Translating it yields CASSYSGGGERFF.

The chain recombines TRBV15 with TRBJ2-7; D gene ambiguous. Germline V lookup: CDR1 LNHNV, CDR2 YYDKDF (reference sequence). V was shortened by 2 bases and J by 6 bases, with 23 bases between the two germline ends. This CDR3 spans 17 amino acids. The CDR3 spells CATSRIPPLGSWGEQYF. The CDR3 DNA follows: TGTGCCACCAGCAGAATCCCCCCTCTGGGCTCCTGGGGCGAGCAGTACTTC.

This clonotype was picked up a small number of times. V and J are TRBV3-1 and TRBJ2-1; possibly TRBD1 for D (5 bases). This CDR3 contains 14 residues. From germline, CDR1 is LGHDT and CDR2 YNNKEL (reference sequence). Trimming cost V 0 bases and J 7 bases, with 10 bases left between them. CDR3 DNA sequence: TGTGCCAGCAGCCAAGAGGGCAGGGATAATGAGCAGTTCTTC. It is translated as CASSQEGRDNEQFF.

The chain joins TRBV7-2 to TRBJ2-7; no firm D call. CDR1 is SGHTA, CDR2 FQGNSA, per germline. V was shortened by 1 base and J by 4 bases, with 8 bases between the two germline ends. The length of the CDR3 is 13 residues. Here the CDR3 reads CASSLDQWYEQYF. The CDR3 DNA follows: TGTGCCAGCAGCTTAGACCAGTGGTACGAGCAGTACTTC.

This clonotype was seen more than once but under ten times. The chain links TRBV7-2 to TRBJ2-3, with a tentative D call TRBD2 (5 bases). V was shortened by 2 bases and J by 2 bases, with 11 bases between the two germline ends. Germline values: CDR1 SGHTA, CDR2 FQGNSA. The CDR3 spans 15 residues. CDR3 sequence (DNA): TGTGCCAGCAGCTTAAATAGCGCCACCACAGATACGCAGTATTTT. Its translation is CASSLNSATTDTQYF.